This T cell receptor (beta chain) was identified during a study of shared clonotypes between healthy human individuals. The repertoire was sequenced with immunoSEQ multiplex PCR; TCRdb's copy has only in-frame clones and lacks some. The table shows about 680,000 clones, with about 91% occurring only once. CD45RO-negative cells were positively selected for CCR7, leaving out terminally differentiated effector memory CD45RA+ cells. The germline V gene encodes CDR1 SEHNR and CDR2 FQNEAQ (reference sequence). CDR3 length equals 16 residues. V was shortened by 2 bases and J by 1 base, with 15 bases between the two germline ends.

Sequencing was performed on naive CD8+ T cells sorted from blood. The chain uses TRBV7-9 and TRBJ2-7; D gene ambiguous. This TCR came from a man aged 25 to 40 in good health. The CDR3 region is CASSLNIGGKSYEQYF. In nucleotides, the CDR3 is TGTGCCAGCAGCTTAAATATTGGTGGCAAGTCCTACGAGCAGTACTTC.